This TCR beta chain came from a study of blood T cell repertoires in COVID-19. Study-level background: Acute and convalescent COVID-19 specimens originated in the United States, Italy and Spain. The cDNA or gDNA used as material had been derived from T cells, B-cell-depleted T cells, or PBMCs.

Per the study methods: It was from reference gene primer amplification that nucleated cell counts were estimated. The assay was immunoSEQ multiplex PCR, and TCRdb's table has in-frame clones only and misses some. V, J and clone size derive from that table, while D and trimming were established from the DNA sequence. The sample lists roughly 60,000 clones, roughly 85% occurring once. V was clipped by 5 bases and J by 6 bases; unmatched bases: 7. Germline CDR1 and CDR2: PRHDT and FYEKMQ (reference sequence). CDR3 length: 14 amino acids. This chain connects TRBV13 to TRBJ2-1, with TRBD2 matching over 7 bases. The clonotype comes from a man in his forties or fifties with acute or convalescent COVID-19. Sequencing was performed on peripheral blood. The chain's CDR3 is CASSRTGTINEQFF. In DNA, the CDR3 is TGTGCCAGCAGCCGGACCGGGACTATCAATGAGCAGTTCTTC.